The TCR beta chain under discussion was sequenced for a study of blood T cell repertoires in COVID-19. Overall study: Sites in the United States, Italy and Spain provided acute and convalescent COVID-19 samples. From T cells, B-cell-depleted T cells, or PBMCs came the material, which was cDNA or gDNA.

Per the authors' pipeline: By means of reference gene primer amplification, nucleated cell counts were estimated. Assay used: immunoSEQ multiplex PCR; TCRdb lists only in-frame clones, some missing. V, J and clone size derive from that table, while D and trimming were established from the DNA sequence. The data hold approximately 200,000 clones, with about nine tenths observed a single time. Germline assignment: CDR1 SNHLY and CDR2 FYNNEI. This CDR3 has 14 amino acids. Between the trimmed V and J ends, which lost 3 bases and 1 base, there was a span of 9 bases. Sequenced material: peripheral blood. This receptor was taken from a man between 65 and 79 years old with acute or convalescent COVID-19. The V call is TRBV2, the J call TRBJ1-2; D unresolved. Here the CDR3 reads CASSEGSLNYGYTF. For the CDR3, the DNA is TGTGCCAGCAGTGAGGGTAGCCTTAACTATGGCTACACCTTC.